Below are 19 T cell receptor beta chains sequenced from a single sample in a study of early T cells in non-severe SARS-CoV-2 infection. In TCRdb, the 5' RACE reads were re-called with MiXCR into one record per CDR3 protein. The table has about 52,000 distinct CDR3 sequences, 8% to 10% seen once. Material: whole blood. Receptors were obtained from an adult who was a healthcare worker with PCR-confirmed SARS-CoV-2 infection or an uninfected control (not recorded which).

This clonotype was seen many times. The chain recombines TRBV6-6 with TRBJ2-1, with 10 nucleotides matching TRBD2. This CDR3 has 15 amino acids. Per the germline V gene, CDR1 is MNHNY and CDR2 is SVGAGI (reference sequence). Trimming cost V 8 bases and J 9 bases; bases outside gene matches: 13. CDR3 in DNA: TGTGCCAGCGGGGGTTCGACAGCGGGAGGGAGTGAGCAGTTCTTC. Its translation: CASGGSTAGGSEQFF.

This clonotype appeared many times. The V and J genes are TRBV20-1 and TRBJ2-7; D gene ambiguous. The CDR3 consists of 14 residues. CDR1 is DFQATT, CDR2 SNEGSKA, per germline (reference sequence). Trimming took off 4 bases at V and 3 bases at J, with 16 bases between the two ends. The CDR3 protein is CSAKPDGPHYEQYF. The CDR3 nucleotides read TGCAGTGCTAAACCGGACGGACCTCACTACGAGCAGTACTTC.

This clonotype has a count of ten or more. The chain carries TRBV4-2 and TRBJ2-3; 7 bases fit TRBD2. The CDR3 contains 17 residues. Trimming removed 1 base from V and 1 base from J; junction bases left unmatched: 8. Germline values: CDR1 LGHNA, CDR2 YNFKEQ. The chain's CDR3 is CASSQVLRGSGTDTQYF. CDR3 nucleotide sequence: TGTGCCAGCAGCCAAGTTCTACGCGGGAGTGGCACAGATACGCAGTATTTT.

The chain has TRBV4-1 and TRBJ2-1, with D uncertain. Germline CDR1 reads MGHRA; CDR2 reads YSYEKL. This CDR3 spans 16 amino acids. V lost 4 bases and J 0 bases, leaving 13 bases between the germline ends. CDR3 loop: CASSLTGGNSYNEQFF. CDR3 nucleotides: TGCGCCAGCAGCCTAACGGGCGGAAACTCCTACAATGAGCAGTTCTTC.

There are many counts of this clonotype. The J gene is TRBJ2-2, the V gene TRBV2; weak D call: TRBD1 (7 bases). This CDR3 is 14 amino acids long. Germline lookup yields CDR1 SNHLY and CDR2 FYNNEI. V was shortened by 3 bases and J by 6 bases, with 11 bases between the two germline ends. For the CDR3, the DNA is TGTGCCAGCAGTGAGGTCAGGGGGGCCGGGGAGCTGTTTTTT. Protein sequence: CASSEVRGAGELFF.

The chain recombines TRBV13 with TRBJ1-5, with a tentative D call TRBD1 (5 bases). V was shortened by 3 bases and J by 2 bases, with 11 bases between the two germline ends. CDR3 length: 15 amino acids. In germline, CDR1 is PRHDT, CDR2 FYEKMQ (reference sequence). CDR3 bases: TGTGCCAGCAGCTTCTCCGGGGCTGGCAATCAGCCCCAGCATTTT. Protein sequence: CASSFSGAGNQPQHF.

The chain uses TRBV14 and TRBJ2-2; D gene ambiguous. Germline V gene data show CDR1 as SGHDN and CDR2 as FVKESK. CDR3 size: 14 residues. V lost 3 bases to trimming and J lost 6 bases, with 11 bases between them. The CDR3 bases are TGTGCCAGCAGCCACTTCCAGGTTCCCGGGGAGCTGTTTTTT. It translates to CASSHFQVPGELFF. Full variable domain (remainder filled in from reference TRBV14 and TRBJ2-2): EAGVTQFPSHSVIEKGQTVTLRCDPISGHDNLYWYRRVMGKEIKFLLHFVKESKQDESGMPNNRFLAERTGGTYSTLKVQPAELEDSGVYFCASSHFQVPGELFFGEGSRLTVL.

The CDR3 loop is CASSLWGARAYNSPLHF. CDR3 coding DNA: TGTGCCAGCAGTTTATGGGGGGCGCGGGCCTATAATTCACCCCTCCACTTT. The V and J genes are TRBV27 and TRBJ1-6, with D perhaps matching TRBD1 (6 bases). Germline V gene data show CDR1 as MNHEY and CDR2 as SMNVEV (reference sequence). The germline V and J ends were trimmed by 1 base and 2 bases, with 12 bases remaining between them. The CDR3 covers 17 residues.

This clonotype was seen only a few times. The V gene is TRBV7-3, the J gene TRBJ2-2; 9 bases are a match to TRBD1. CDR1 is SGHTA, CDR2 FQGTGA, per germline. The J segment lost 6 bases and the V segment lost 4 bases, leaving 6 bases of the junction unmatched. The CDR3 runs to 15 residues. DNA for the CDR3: TGTGCCAGCAGCTCAGGGACAGGGAGATCCGGGGAGCTGTTTTTT. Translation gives CASSSGTGRSGELFF. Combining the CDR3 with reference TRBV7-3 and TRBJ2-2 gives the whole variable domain GAGVSQTPSNKVTEKGKYVELRCDPISGHTALYWYRQSLGQGPEFLIYFQGTGAADDSGLPNDRFFAVRPEGSVSTLKIQRTERGDSAVYLCASSSGTGRSGELFFGEGSRLTVL.

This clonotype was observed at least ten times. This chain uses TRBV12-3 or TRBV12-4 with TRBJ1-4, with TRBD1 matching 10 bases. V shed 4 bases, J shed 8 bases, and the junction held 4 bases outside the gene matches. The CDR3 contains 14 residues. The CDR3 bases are TGTGCCAGCAGTTCGGGGACAGGGGCCGAAAAACTGTTTTTT. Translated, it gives CASSSGTGAEKLFF.

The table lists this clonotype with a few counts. The CDR3 region is CATSGIIGELFF. The DNA of the CDR3 is TGTGCCACTAGCGGGATCATCGGGGAGCTGTTTTTT. This rearrangement joins TRBV12-3 or TRBV12-4 to TRBJ2-2, with TRBD2 identical over 9 bases. The CDR3 is 12 residues long. V gave up 10 bases and J gave up 7 bases; unmatched junction bases: 4.

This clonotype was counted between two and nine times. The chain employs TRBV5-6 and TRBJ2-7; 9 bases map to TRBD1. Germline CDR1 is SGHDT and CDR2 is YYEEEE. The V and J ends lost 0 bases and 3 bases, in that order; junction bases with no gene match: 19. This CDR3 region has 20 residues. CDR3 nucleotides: TGTGCCAGCAGCTTGGGTATAAGAAGACCACAGGGGGCGGAAGGCTACGAGCAGTACTTC. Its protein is CASSLGIRRPQGAEGYEQYF. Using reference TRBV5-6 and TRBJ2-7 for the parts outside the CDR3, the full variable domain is DAGVTQSPTHLIKTRGQQVTLRCSPKSGHDTVSWYQQALGQGPQFIFQYYEEEERQRGNFPDRFSGHQFPNYSSELNVNALLLGDSALYLCASSLGIRRPQGAEGYEQYFGPGTRLTVT.

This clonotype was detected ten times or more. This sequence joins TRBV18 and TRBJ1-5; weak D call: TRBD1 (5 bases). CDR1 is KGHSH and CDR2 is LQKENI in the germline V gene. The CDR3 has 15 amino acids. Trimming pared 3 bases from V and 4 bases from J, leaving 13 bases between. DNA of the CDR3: TGTGCCAGCTCACCTTCCGGAGGGGAGAATCAGCCCCAGCATTTT. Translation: CASSPSGGENQPQHF. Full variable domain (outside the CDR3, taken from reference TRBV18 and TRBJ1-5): NAGVMQNPRHLVRRRGQEARLRCSPMKGHSHVYWYRQLPEEGLKFMVYLQKENIIDESGMPKERFSAEFPKEGPSILRIQQVVRGDSAAYFCASSPSGGENQPQHFGDGTRLSIL.

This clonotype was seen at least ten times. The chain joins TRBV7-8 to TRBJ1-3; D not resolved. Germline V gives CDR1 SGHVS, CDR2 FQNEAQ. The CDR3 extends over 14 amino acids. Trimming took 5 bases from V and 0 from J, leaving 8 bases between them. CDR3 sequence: CASSPDVSGNTIYF. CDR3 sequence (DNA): TGTGCCAGCAGCCCCGATGTCTCTGGAAACACCATATATTTT.

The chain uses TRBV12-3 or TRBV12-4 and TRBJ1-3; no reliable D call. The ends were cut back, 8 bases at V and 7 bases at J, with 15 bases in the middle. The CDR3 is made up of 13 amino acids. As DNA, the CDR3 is TGTGCCAGCTTACTCCGGGGATCCAACACCATATATTTT. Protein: CASLLRGSNTIYF.

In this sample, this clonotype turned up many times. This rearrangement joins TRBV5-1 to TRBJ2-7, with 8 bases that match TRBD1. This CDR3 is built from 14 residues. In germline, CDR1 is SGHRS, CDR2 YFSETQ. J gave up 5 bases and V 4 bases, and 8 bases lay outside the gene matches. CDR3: CASSRWTGNDEQYF. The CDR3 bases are TGCGCCAGCAGCCGATGGACAGGGAACGACGAGCAGTACTTC.

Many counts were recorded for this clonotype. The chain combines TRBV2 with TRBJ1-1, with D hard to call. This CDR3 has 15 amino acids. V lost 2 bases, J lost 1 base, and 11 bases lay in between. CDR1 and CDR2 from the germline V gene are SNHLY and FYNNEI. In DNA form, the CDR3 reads TGTGCCAGCAGTGAATTCGGCGGCCGGAACACTGAAGCTTTCTTT. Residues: CASSEFGGRNTEAFF.

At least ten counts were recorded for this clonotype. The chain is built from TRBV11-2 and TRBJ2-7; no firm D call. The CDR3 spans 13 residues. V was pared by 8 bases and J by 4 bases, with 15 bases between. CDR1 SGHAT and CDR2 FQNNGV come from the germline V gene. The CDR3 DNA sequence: TGTGCCAGCTGTATCGGCAGCGTATACGAGCAGTACTTC. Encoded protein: CASCIGSVYEQYF.

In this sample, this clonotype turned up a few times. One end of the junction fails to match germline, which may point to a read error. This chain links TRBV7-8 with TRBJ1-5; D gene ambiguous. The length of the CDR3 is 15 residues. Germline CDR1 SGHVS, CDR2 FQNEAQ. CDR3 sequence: CATSSSGFSNQPQHF. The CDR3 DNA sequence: TGTGCCACCAGCTCTAGCGGGTTCAGCAATCAGCCCCAGCATTTT.